This entry concerns a single T cell receptor (beta chain). Its antigen is not identified. Sequencing was performed with immunoSEQ multiplex PCR; in TCRdb, only in-frame clones are kept and a portion is missing. Altogether roughly 200,000 clones are present, over 85% being singletons, with the ten largest covering roughly 4%. The entry originates in a study of T cell responses to AZD1222 COVID-19 vaccine. Overall study findings and caveats: Only five or six AZD1222 recipients tested seropositive at baseline. All repertoire sampling was performed exclusively after the peak T cell response. There were vaccine-associated CD4 TCRs across spike, dominant at 160-218 and 743-854. Clonal diversity was possibly underestimated, and the donors were mostly white British, with more females.

V shed 4 bases and J shed 5 bases, with 12 bases lying between them. Germline V gene sequence: CDR1 MGHDK, CDR2 SYGVNS. The CDR3 is made up of 13 amino acids. V usage is TRBV25-1 and J usage is TRBJ2-7; a possible D gene is TRBD2 (6 bases). This specimen consisted of peripheral blood, obtained 28 days after the second dose of the MenACWY control vaccine. The sequence was obtained from an adult who received the MenACWY meningococcal vaccine as a control. The CDR3 region is CASSAQGEDEQYF. The CDR3 DNA reads as TGTGCCAGCAGTGCCCAAGGGGAGGACGAGCAGTACTTC.